The 31 T cell receptor beta chains below were found in one sample sequenced in a study of Graves' ophthalmopathy and Graves' hyperthyroidism. RNA transcripts yielded amplified TCR beta CDR3 regions. Following a first-round RT-PCR that used HTBI primers, a second-round multiplex PCR was carried out. TCRdb used MiXCR to reprocess the multiplex PCR reads, holding one entry per CDR3 protein. The sample includes some 750,000 distinct CDR3 sequences, 40% seen only once; the top ten take approximately 43%. Sample: peripheral blood. These receptors were collected from an adult man with Graves' ophthalmopathy.

The chain couples TRBV25-1 to TRBJ2-2; D gene uncertain. Germline-derived CDR1 and CDR2 are MGHDK and SYGVNS. CDR3 length equals 15 residues. V lost 6 bases, J lost 1 base, and 12 bases lay in between. The CDR3 loop is CASSYDWGNTGELFF. The CDR3 DNA reads TGTGCCAGCAGCTACGACTGGGGGAACACCGGGGAGCTGTTTTTT. Full variable domain (outside the CDR3, taken from reference TRBV25-1 and TRBJ2-2): EADIYQTPRYLVIGTGKKITLECSQTMGHDKMYWYQQDPGMELHLIHYSYGVNSTEKGDLSSESTVSRIRTEHFPLTLESARPSHTSQYLCASSYDWGNTGELFFGEGSRLTVL.

The chain links TRBV7-2 to TRBJ1-2; TRBD1 agrees at 7 bases. The junction had 16 bases not matched to a gene; V was cut back by 8 bases and J by 4 bases. Germline V gives CDR1 SGHTA, CDR2 FQGNSA. The CDR3 has 16 residues. CDR3 nucleotide sequence: TGTGCCAGCTCACCTAGACCGGGACAGAAAGGCTATGGCTACACCTTC. It codes for CASSPRPGQKGYGYTF.

V gene TRBV7-2 combines with J gene TRBJ2-5, with D possibly matching TRBD1 (6 bases). The CDR3 runs to 15 residues. CDR1 is SGHTA, CDR2 FQGNSA, per germline. V gave up 5 bases and J gave up 7 bases, with 20 bases separating them. CDR3 amino acids: CASSLDDGGELTQYF. The DNA of the CDR3 is TGTGCCAGCAGCCTAGACGATGGGGGCGAGTTGACCCAGTACTTC.

This clonotype was recorded a few times. CDR3 nucleotides: TGTGCCATCAGTGTCGGACAGGGGGGGGCTGAGACCCAGTACTTC. It codes for CAISVGQGGAETQYF. The chain is built from TRBV10-3 and TRBJ2-5, with 10 bases aligning to TRBD1. CDR1 ENHRY and CDR2 SYGVKD come from the germline V gene. The CDR3 is 15 residues long. The V segment lost 4 bases and the J segment 5 bases; nucleotides outside the gene matches: 7.

V gene TRBV2 combines with J gene TRBJ1-3, with a weak D call TRBD1 (6 bases). The CDR3 sequence is 16 residues long. Germline assignment: CDR1 SNHLY and CDR2 FYNNEI. V dropped 6 bases and J dropped 2 bases, with 17 bases sitting between them. For the CDR3, the DNA is TGTGCCAGCAGACCCCCGGGACAAAGAACTGGAAACACCATATATTTT. This sequence encodes CASRPPGQRTGNTIYF.

A note on this clonotype: The conserved final phenylalanine or tryptophan is absent from the CDR3, which likely points to a read error. It is unclear where the CDR3 begins or ends on the DNA, so no DNA is shown, and the CDR3 is as TCRdb lists it. The rearrangement joins TRBV7-2 to TRBJ2-2; no check of the table's D call, TRBD2, against the DNA was made. Per germline, CDR1 SGHTA and CDR2 FQGNSA. The CDR3 contains 8 residues when both ends are counted. The CDR3 reads CASSSGLA.

The genes are TRBV2 and TRBJ2-5; 9 bases map to TRBD1. The end of the DNA is better explained by TRBJ2-1, so the J call may be wrong. Germline CDR1 SNHLY, CDR2 FYNNEI. The CDR3 runs 14 residues. CDR3 residues: CASHGDRVYNEQFF. CDR3 nucleotides: TGTGCCAGCCATGGGGACAGGGTCTACAATGAGCAGTTCTTC.

This clonotype turned up a few times. The chain combines TRBV19 with TRBJ2-7, with a weak D call TRBD1 (6 bases). The CDR3 sequence is 15 residues long. Germline V gene sequence: CDR1 LNHDA, CDR2 SQIVND (reference sequence). V lost 4 bases to trimming and J lost 4 bases, with 17 bases between them. The DNA of the CDR3 is TGTGCCAGTAGTACCCACCGGGACACCCTATACGAGCAGTACTTC. It translates to CASSTHRDTLYEQYF.

The table lists this clonotype with many counts. The gene calls are TRBV25-1 and TRBJ2-5; 10 positions agree with TRBD1. The CDR3 covers 16 residues. Unmatched junction bases numbered 3, after V lost 1 base and J lost 1 base. The germline V gene has CDR1 MGHDK and CDR2 SYGVNS. CDR3 in amino acids: CASSEFRTGGQETQYF. CDR3 DNA: TGTGCCAGCAGTGAATTCAGGACAGGGGGCCAAGAGACCCAGTACTTC.

This clonotype has just a few counts. The V call is TRBV9, the J call TRBJ2-5; 10 bases fit TRBD2. Unmatched junction bases numbered 9, after V lost 7 bases and J lost 3 bases. The CDR3 totals 15 residues. In germline, CDR1 is SGDLS, CDR2 YYNGEE. CDR3 in DNA: TGTGCCAGCGGGGCAAGCGGGAGGGCCGAAGAGACCCAGTACTTC. Translated, it gives CASGASGRAEETQYF. Using reference TRBV9 and TRBJ2-5 for the parts outside the CDR3, the full variable domain is DSGVTQTPKHLITATGQRVTLRCSPRSGDLSVYWYQQSLDQGLQFLIQYYNGEERAKGNILERFSAQQFPDLHSELNLSSLELGDSALYFCASGASGRAEETQYFGPGTRLLVL.

The chain combines TRBV24-1 with TRBJ1-5; D is unresolved. From germline, CDR1 is KGHDR and CDR2 SFDVKD. The CDR3 is 12 amino acids. V lost 9 bases to trimming and J lost 3 bases, with 8 bases between them. CDR3 amino acids: CATPGINQPQHF. CDR3 bases: TGTGCCACCCCAGGTATCAATCAGCCCCAGCATTTT.

In this sample, this clonotype turned up a few times. The V call is TRBV7-9, the J call TRBJ1-3, with D perhaps matching TRBD1 (6 bases). Germline CDR1 reads SEHNR; CDR2 reads FQNEAQ (reference sequence). The CDR3 is 17 amino acids. Deletions cut 5 bases from V and 1 base from J, with 18 bases between. This chain's CDR3 is CASSALAGHASGNTIYF. DNA of the CDR3: TGTGCCAGCAGCGCGCTTGCGGGACACGCATCTGGAAACACCATATATTTT.

This clonotype was seen many times. The J gene is TRBJ1-1, the V gene TRBV5-1; no clear D gene. V was pared by 6 bases and J by 5 bases, with 11 bases between. CDR3 size: 12 residues. Germline V lookup: CDR1 SGHRS, CDR2 YFSETQ. The CDR3 region has the DNA TGCGCCAGCAACGGGTTCGAGACTGAAGCTTTCTTT. This gives the protein CASNGFETEAFF.

This clonotype was seen many times. The V and J genes are TRBV10-3 and TRBJ1-2; maybe TRBD1 (5 bases). Germline assignment: CDR1 ENHRY and CDR2 SYGVKD. V lost 4 bases to trimming and J lost 4 bases, with 7 bases between them. This CDR3 is 12 amino acids long. The CDR3: CAISAGPYGYTF. DNA for the CDR3: TGTGCCATCAGTGCAGGGCCCTATGGCTACACCTTC.

The chain joins TRBV7-1 to TRBJ2-7, with D maybe TRBD2 (6 bases). TRBV7-1 is recorded as an ORF, its role being uncertain. V lost 8 bases, J lost 7 bases, and 15 bases lay in between. This CDR3 has 12 amino acids. The CDR3 nucleotides are TGTGCCAGCTTAACCAAGGGGAGGGAGCAGTACTTC. This sequence encodes CASLTKGREQYF.

In regard to this clonotype: A read error may explain this, as a much larger clone is one base away. The chain is built from TRBV7-9 and TRBJ2-7, with 9 bases matching TRBD2. CDR1 is SEHNR and CDR2 is FQNEAQ in the germline V gene (reference sequence). The CDR3 is made up of 15 amino acids. The DNA for the CDR3 is TGTGCCAGCAGCTTAGCGCCGGGACTAGCCTACGAGCAGCACTTC. This translates into CASSLAPGLAYEQHF.

This clonotype occurred many times. The CDR3 nucleotides are TGTGCCAGCAGCCAAGAACAGGACAGCTCCTACGAGCAGTACTTC. This encodes CASSQEQDSSYEQYF. The chain joins TRBV7-6 to TRBJ2-7, with a tentative D call TRBD1 (6 bases). The length of the CDR3 is 15 residues. Per germline, CDR1 SGHVS and CDR2 FNYEAQ. The V end lost 5 bases, the J end lost 0 bases, and 14 bases lay between the germline ends.

The chain combines TRBV29-1 with TRBJ1-4; 10 positions agree with TRBD1. The CDR3 is made up of 14 amino acids. Unmatched junction bases numbered 9, after V lost 6 bases and J lost 8 bases. Germline CDR1 and CDR2: SQVTM and ANQGSEA. CDR3 sequence: CSVLPGTGVEKLFF. Here the CDR3 DNA reads TGCAGCGTGCTTCCCGGGACAGGGGTAGAAAAACTGTTTTTT. The complete variable domain, with remaining parts taken from reference TRBV29-1 and TRBJ1-4, reads SAVISQKPSRDICQRGTSLTIQCQVDSQVTMMFWYRQQPGQSLTLIATANQGSEATYESGFVIDKFPISRPNLTFSTLTVSNMSPEDSSIYLCSVLPGTGVEKLFFGSGTQLSVL.

J is TRBJ1-1 and V is TRBV7-2, with D possibly TRBD1 on 6 matching bases. The length of the CDR3 is 15 residues. The V end lost 11 bases, the J end lost 1 base, and 20 bases lay between the germline ends. Germline V lookup: CDR1 SGHTA, CDR2 FQGNSA. Written as DNA, the CDR3 is TGTGCCGCTGTGAAATATCGGGGGCGGAACACTGAAGCTTTCTTT. Protein sequence: CAAVKYRGRNTEAFF.

About this clonotype itself: At one end, the junction sequence differs from germline, possibly due to a read error. The CDR3 DNA follows: TGTGCCAGCAACTTACTGGGGGCCCAAAACACTGAAGCTTTCTTT. This sequence encodes CASNLLGAQNTEAFF. V usage is TRBV7-8 and J usage is TRBJ1-1, with D tentatively TRBD1 (6 bases). CDR3 length equals 15 residues. Germline V gene data show CDR1 as SGHVS and CDR2 as FQNEAQ.

The chain carries TRBV19 and TRBJ1-2; 9 bases are a match to TRBD1. The CDR3 is made up of 14 amino acids. The germline V gene encodes CDR1 LNHDA and CDR2 SQIVND (reference sequence). V lost 7 bases and J lost 3; bases outside the gene matches: 6. CDR3 nucleotide sequence: TGTGCCAGTAAGGACAGGGGTACTGACTATGGCTACACCTTC. Its protein product is CASKDRGTDYGYTF. Variable domain in full (rest from reference TRBV19 and TRBJ1-2): DGGITQSPKYLFRKEGQNVTLSCEQNLNHDAMYWYRQDPGQGLRLIYYSQIVNDFQKGDIAEGYSVSREKKESFPLTVTSAQKNPTAFYLCASKDRGTDYGYTFGSGTRLTVV.

There are a few counts of this clonotype. This CDR3 reads CASSFPISGANVLTF. CDR3 nucleotide sequence: TGTGCCAGCAGCTTCCCGATCTCTGGGGCCAACGTCCTGACTTTC. The rearrangement joins TRBV7-9 to TRBJ2-6; D gene uncertain. This CDR3 has 15 residues. Germline loops: CDR1 SEHNR, CDR2 FQNEAQ (reference sequence). V was shortened by 3 bases and J by 0 bases, with 6 bases between the two germline ends.

The J gene is TRBJ1-1, the V gene TRBV2; D might be TRBD1 (5 bases). Deletions cut 8 bases from V and 1 base from J, with 11 bases between. Germline CDR1 is SNHLY and CDR2 is FYNNEI. CDR3 length: 13 amino acids. CDR3 sequence: CASLRGRNTEAFF. CDR3 nucleotide sequence: TGTGCCAGCTTAAGGGGCCGGAACACTGAAGCTTTCTTT.

The table lists this clonotype with a few counts. The V and J genes are TRBV20-1 and TRBJ2-5; D remains ambiguous. The length of the CDR3 is 14 residues. Germline assignment: CDR1 DFQATT and CDR2 SNEGSKA (reference sequence). The ends were cut back, 1 base at V and 0 bases at J, with 9 bases in the middle. Written as DNA, the CDR3 is TGCAGTGCTAGAGCAATGGGAAACCAAGAGACCCAGTACTTC. The encoded protein is CSARAMGNQETQYF.

V is TRBV15 and J is TRBJ1-4; D remains ambiguous. Deletions cut 10 bases from V and 5 bases from J, with 14 bases between. Germline lookup yields CDR1 LNHNV and CDR2 YYDKDF (reference sequence). The CDR3 contains 13 residues. The DNA of the CDR3 is TGTGCCAGCAGACGCCCCGAGAATGAAAAACTGTTTTTT. Protein product: CASRRPENEKLFF.

The chain couples TRBV2 to TRBJ2-7; TRBD1 agrees at 7 bases. The CDR3 consists of 16 residues. Germline V lookup: CDR1 SNHLY, CDR2 FYNNEI. Losses at the gene ends were 2 bases for V and 0 bases for J; bases not matched to a gene: 7. DNA of the CDR3: TGTGCCAGCAGTGAACGGGACAGTCCTGTCTCCTACGAGCAGTACTTC. It translates to CASSERDSPVSYEQYF.

V is TRBV20-1 and J is TRBJ2-7, with D perhaps matching TRBD2 (5 bases). CDR1 and CDR2 (germline): DFQATT, SNEGSKA (reference sequence). This CDR3 comprises 15 residues. Trimming removed 1 base at V and 2 bases at J, with 15 bases between. The CDR3 bases are TGCAGTGCTAGAGGAACAGCTCAGAGGGCCTACGAGCAGTACTTC. Residues: CSARGTAQRAYEQYF.

This clonotype was counted only a few times. The genes are TRBV7-9 and TRBJ2-3; possibly TRBD1 for D (5 bases). V lost 1 base, J lost 0 bases, and 8 bases lay in between. This CDR3 comprises 15 residues. Germline V gene data show CDR1 as SEHNR and CDR2 as FQNEAQ (reference sequence). The DNA for the CDR3 is TGTGCCAGCAGCTTAGAGCAGGGTAGCACAGATACGCAGTATTTT. It yields the protein CASSLEQGSTDTQYF.

A few counts support this clonotype. V is TRBV4-3 and J is TRBJ1-1; the D gene is possibly TRBD1 (6 bases). This CDR3 is built from 15 residues. CDR1 and CDR2 (germline): LGHNA, YSLEER. V lost 4 bases, J lost 1 base, and 13 bases lay in between. CDR3 DNA: TGCGCCAGCAGCCTTCTGTGGGGGCAGAACACTGAAGCTTTCTTT. Translation gives CASSLLWGQNTEAFF.

This clonotype appeared many times. The gene calls are TRBV19 and TRBJ1-4; D might be TRBD1 (6 bases). The length of the CDR3 is 13 residues. Germline values: CDR1 LNHDA, CDR2 SQIVND (reference sequence). V was shortened by 10 bases and J by 4 bases, with 13 bases between the two germline ends. CDR3 residues: CATMDSYNEKLFF. CDR3 nucleotides: TGTGCCACCATGGACAGCTATAATGAAAAACTGTTTTTT.

This clonotype was seen only a few times. This chain joins TRBV7-9 and TRBJ2-7; 8 positions match TRBD1. This CDR3 comprises 14 residues. V lost 1 base, J lost 5 bases, and 4 bases stayed unmatched. The germline V gene encodes CDR1 SEHNR and CDR2 FQNEAQ (reference sequence). The CDR3 region has the DNA TGTGCCAGCAGCTTAGGGACAGGGTTCGACGAGCAGTACTTC. Translated: CASSLGTGFDEQYF.